Listed here are 5 T cell receptor beta chains from one sample, sequenced in a study of cytomegalovirus exposure and HLA in healthy donors (dated by TCRdb to between 2016 and 2019). The library was generated by the immunoSEQ multiplex PCR assay. For the multiplex PCR, a mixture combining 60 forward primers for TCR Vbeta segments and 13 reverse primers for TCR Jbeta segments was used. TCRdb carries this immuneACCESS record with in-frame sequences only. Its versions omit some clonotypes, under half of them owing to an unresolved V gene in the studies checked, with the rest unexplained. A total of about 190,000 clones appear in this sample, roughly four fifths of them only once. The top ten constitute roughly 2.8% of the sample. Source material: PBMCs. The receptors originated from a woman aged 25 to 45 in good health and CMV-seropositive.

The chain combines TRBV5-1 with TRBJ2-1; 10 bases are shared with TRBD2. The CDR3 has 16 amino acids. Germline CDR1 and CDR2: SGHRS and YFSETQ. The J segment lost 3 bases and the V segment lost 4 bases, leaving 7 bases of the junction unmatched. CDR3 sequence (DNA): TGCGCCAGCAGCACTGGACTAGCGGACATCTACAATGAGCAGTTCTTC. This sequence encodes CASSTGLADIYNEQFF.

This clone has a handful of counts. CDR3 in DNA: TGCGCCAGCAGCCAAGATTCGGTCGTCCTCTACGAGCAGTACTTC. Amino acid sequence: CASSQDSVVLYEQYF. This rearrangement joins TRBV4-1 to TRBJ2-5; no clear D. The closer fit of TRBJ2-7 to the DNA end suggests the J call may be wrong. The germline V gene encodes CDR1 MGHRA and CDR2 YSYEKL. CDR3 length: 15 amino acids.

The V and J genes are TRBV5-4 and TRBJ2-7, with 9 bases matching TRBD2. Germline V gene data show CDR1 as SGHNT and CDR2 as YYREEE (reference sequence). J lost 2 bases, V lost 3 bases, and 6 bases had no gene match. The CDR3 extends over 15 amino acids. In DNA form, the CDR3 reads TGTGCCAGCAGCTACGGGACTAGCAGAACCTACGAGCAGTACTTC. Translated: CASSYGTSRTYEQYF.

The chain has TRBV7-9 and TRBJ2-5; no reliable D call. Germline CDR1 is SEHNR and CDR2 is FQNEAQ (reference sequence). The CDR3 has 16 residues. V lost 2 bases and J 5 bases, leaving 18 bases between the germline ends. CDR3 sequence reads: CASSLKLEKIRETQYF. In DNA, the CDR3 is TGTGCCAGCAGCTTAAAGCTAGAGAAAATAAGGGAGACCCAGTACTTC.

This clone was detected a few times. The chain combines TRBV7-9 with TRBJ2-7, with D unclear. The CDR3 consists of 14 residues. V was shortened by 3 bases and J by 1 base, with 10 bases between the two germline ends. CDR1 is SEHNR, CDR2 FQNEAQ, per germline (reference sequence). This CDR3 reads CASSFDGKSYEQYF. The CDR3 nucleotides read TGTGCCAGCAGCTTCGATGGCAAATCCTACGAGCAGTACTTC.